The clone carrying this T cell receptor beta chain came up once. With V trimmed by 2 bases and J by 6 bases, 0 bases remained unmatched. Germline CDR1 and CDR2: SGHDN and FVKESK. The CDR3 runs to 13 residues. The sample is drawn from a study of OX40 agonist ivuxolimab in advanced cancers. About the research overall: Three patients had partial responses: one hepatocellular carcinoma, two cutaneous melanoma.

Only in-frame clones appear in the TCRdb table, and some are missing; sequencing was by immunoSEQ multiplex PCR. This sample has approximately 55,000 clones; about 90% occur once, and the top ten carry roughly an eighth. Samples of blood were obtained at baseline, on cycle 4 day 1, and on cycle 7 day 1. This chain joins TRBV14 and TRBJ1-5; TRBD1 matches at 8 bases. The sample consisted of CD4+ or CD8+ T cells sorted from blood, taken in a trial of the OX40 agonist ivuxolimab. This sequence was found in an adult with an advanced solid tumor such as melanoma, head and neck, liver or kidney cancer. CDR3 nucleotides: TGTGCCAGCAGCCAAACAGGGGGTCAGCCCCAGCATTTT. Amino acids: CASSQTGGQPQHF.